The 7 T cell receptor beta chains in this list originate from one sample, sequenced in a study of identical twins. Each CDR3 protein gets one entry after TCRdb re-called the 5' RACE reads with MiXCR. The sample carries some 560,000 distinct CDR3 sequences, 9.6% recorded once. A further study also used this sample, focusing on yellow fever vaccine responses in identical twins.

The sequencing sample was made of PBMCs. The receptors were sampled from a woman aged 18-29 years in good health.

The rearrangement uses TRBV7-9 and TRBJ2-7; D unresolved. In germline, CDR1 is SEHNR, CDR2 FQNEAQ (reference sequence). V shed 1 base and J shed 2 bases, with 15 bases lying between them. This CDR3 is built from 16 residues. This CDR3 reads CASSLVASSSTYEQYF. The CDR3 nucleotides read TGTGCCAGCAGCTTAGTCGCGAGTAGTTCAACCTACGAGCAGTACTTC. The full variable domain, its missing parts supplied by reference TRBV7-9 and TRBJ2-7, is DTGVSQNPRHKITKRGQNVTFRCDPISEHNRLYWYRQTLGQGPEFLTYFQNEAQLEKSRLLSDRFSAERPKGSFSTLEIQRTEQGDSAMYLCASSLVASSSTYEQYFGPGTRLTVT.

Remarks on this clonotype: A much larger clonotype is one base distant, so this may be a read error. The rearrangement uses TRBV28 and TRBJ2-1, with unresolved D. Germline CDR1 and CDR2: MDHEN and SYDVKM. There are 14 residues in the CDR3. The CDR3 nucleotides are TGTGCCAGCAGTCCAATGGCGACCTACAAAGAGCAGTTCTTC. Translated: CASSPMATYKEQFF.

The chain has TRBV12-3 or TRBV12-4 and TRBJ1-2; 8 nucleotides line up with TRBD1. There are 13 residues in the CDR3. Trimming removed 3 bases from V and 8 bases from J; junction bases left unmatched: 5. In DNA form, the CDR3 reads TGTGCCAGCAGTTTGACAGGGGCTGAGGGCTACACCTTC. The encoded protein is CASSLTGAEGYTF.

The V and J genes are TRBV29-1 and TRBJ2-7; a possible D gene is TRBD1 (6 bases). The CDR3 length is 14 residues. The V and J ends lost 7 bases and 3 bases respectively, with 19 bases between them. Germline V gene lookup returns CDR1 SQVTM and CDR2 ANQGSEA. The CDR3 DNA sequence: TGCAGCGCCTGCCCCGGCAGGGGAGACTACGAGCAGTACTTC. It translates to CSACPGRGDYEQYF.

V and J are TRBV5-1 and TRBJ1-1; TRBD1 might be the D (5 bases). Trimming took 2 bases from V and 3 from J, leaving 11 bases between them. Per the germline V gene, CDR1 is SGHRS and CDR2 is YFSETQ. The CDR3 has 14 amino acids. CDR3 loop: CASSFVGADTEAFF. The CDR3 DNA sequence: TGCGCCAGCAGCTTTGTAGGGGCGGACACTGAAGCTTTCTTT.

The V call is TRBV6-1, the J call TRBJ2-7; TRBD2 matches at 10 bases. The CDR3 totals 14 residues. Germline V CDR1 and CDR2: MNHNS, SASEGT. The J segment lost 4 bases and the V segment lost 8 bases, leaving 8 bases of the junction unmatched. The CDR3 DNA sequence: TGTGCCAGCTGTAAGCGGGAGGGCTGGTACGAGCAGTACTTC. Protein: CASCKREGWYEQYF.

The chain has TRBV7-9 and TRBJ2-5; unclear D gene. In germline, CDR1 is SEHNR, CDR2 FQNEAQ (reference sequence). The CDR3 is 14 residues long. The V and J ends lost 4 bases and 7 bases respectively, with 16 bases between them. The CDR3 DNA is TGTGCCAGCAGCTCACTCTTGACGGCAAGGACCCAGTACTTC. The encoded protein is CASSSLLTARTQYF.